One sample yielded the 24 T cell receptor beta chains listed below, sequenced in a study of cytomegalovirus exposure and HLA in healthy donors. Using immunoSEQ multiplex PCR, the repertoire was profiled, and TCRdb retains in-frame clones only, with some absent. The sample consists of about 250,000 clones, more than 85% of them appearing once. The specimen was PBMCs. All receptors derive from a young man in good health and CMV-seropositive.

The rearrangement uses TRBV6-1 and TRBJ2-7, with D unresolved. Germline V lookup: CDR1 MNHNS, CDR2 SASEGT. This CDR3 is 12 amino acids long. Trimming stripped 1 base from V and 4 bases from J, with 5 bases between. The CDR3 bases are TGTGCCAGCAGTGAAGGATGGTACGAGCAGTACTTC. Amino acid sequence: CASSEGWYEQYF.

The V call is TRBV9, the J call TRBJ2-7; D not certain. V dropped 2 bases and J dropped 2 bases, with 11 bases sitting between them. CDR3 length equals 14 residues. Germline loops: CDR1 SGDLS, CDR2 YYNGEE. The CDR3 loop reads CASSVGAFAYEQYF. Written as DNA, the CDR3 is TGTGCCAGCAGCGTTGGAGCGTTTGCCTACGAGCAGTACTTC.

The CDR3 spells CASSYHPNSAYGYTF. The DNA for the CDR3 is TGTGCCAGCAGTTACCATCCCAACTCAGCCTATGGCTACACCTTC. The chain combines TRBV6-5 with TRBJ1-2; no clear D. Germline CDR1 reads MNHEY; CDR2 reads SVGAGI. This CDR3 region has 15 residues. V was shortened by 2 bases and J by 4 bases, with 14 bases between the two germline ends.

This chain connects TRBV6-4 to TRBJ1-2; D gene unclear. The CDR3 length is 17 residues. V lost 0 bases and J 8 bases, leaving 22 bases between the germline ends. Germline V CDR1 and CDR2: MRHNA, SNTAGT. The CDR3 DNA reads as TGTGCCAGCAGTGACTCGGGTCACGACGAGGGAGGCGGGGGCTACACCTTC. Translation gives CASSDSGHDEGGGGYTF.

The table lists this clone with a few counts. V and J are TRBV28 and TRBJ1-2; D is uncertain. CDR1 MDHEN and CDR2 SYDVKM come from the germline V gene. CDR3 length: 10 residues. V lost 4 bases, J lost 6 bases, and 3 bases lay in between. CDR3 amino acids: CASSSNGYTF. CDR3 in DNA: TGTGCCAGCAGTTCGAATGGCTACACCTTC.

The chain links TRBV30 to TRBJ2-7; 7 bases are shared with TRBD1. Germline CDR1 GTSNPN, CDR2 SVGIG (reference sequence). The V segment lost 4 bases and the J segment 1 base; nucleotides outside the gene matches: 10. The CDR3 is 15 residues long. For the CDR3, the DNA is TGTGCCTGGAATAGGTTAGGGGGCCTTTCCTACGAGCAGTACTTC. Its protein product is CAWNRLGGLSYEQYF. Looking up the rest from reference TRBV30 and TRBJ2-7 gives the full variable domain: SQTIHQWPATLVQPVGSPLSLECTVEGTSNPNLYWYRQAAGRGLQLLFYSVGIGQISSEVPQNLSASRPQDRQFILSSKKLLLSDSGFYLCAWNRLGGLSYEQYFGPGTRLTVT.

The J gene is TRBJ2-4, the V gene TRBV2, with D tentatively TRBD2 (6 bases). This CDR3 region has 16 residues. Trimming took off 6 bases at V and 3 bases at J, with 18 bases between the two ends. Per the germline V gene, CDR1 is SNHLY and CDR2 is FYNNEI. The CDR3 spells CASRRDSGIYKNIQYF. As DNA, the CDR3 is TGTGCCAGCAGGAGGGACTCCGGGATCTACAAAAACATTCAGTACTTC.

This clone was observed a handful of times. The chain is built from TRBV6-1 and TRBJ1-1, with D perhaps TRBD1 (6 bases). This CDR3 comprises 15 residues. With 5 bases removed from V and 4 bases from J, the gap between germline ends came to 17 bases. The germline gives CDR1 MNHNS, CDR2 SASEGT. CDR3 loop: CASSKSGDIATEAFF. The CDR3 DNA reads as TGTGCCAGCAGTAAGAGCGGGGACATCGCCACTGAAGCTTTCTTT.

This chain joins TRBV18 and TRBJ2-6; the D is unclear. The CDR3 runs to 16 residues. Deletions cut 3 bases from V and 0 bases from J, with 9 bases between. Germline assignment: CDR1 KGHSH and CDR2 LQKENI. DNA for the CDR3: TGTGCCAGCTCACCCTCAGTCCCCTCTGGGGCCAACGTCCTGACTTTC. Encoded protein: CASSPSVPSGANVLTF.

The chain links TRBV7-3 to TRBJ2-7; TRBD1 matches 10 bases. Losses at the gene ends were 5 bases for V and 3 bases for J; bases not matched to a gene: 4. CDR3 length: 14 residues. Germline V gene data show CDR1 as SGHTA and CDR2 as FQGTGA. The CDR3 loop reads CASSPGTGVYEQYF. The CDR3 DNA reads TGTGCCAGCAGCCCCGGGACAGGGGTCTACGAGCAGTACTTC.

CDR3 protein: CASSWTRDRDYNEQFF. The CDR3 DNA follows: TGTGCCAGCTCCTGGACAAGGGACAGGGACTACAATGAGCAGTTCTTC. This chain joins TRBV2 and TRBJ2-1, with 9 bases identical to TRBD1. Losses at the gene ends were 8 bases for V and 3 bases for J; bases not matched to a gene: 11. Germline V gives CDR1 SNHLY, CDR2 FYNNEI. This CDR3 has 16 residues.

V gene TRBV2 combines with J gene TRBJ1-2; 8 bases are a match to TRBD1. This CDR3 has 14 residues. V lost 4 bases and J lost 7; bases outside the gene matches: 8. CDR1 and CDR2 (germline): SNHLY, FYNNEI. CDR3 DNA sequence: TGTGCCAGCAGTGGGGGGACAGGCGCCTTTGGCTACACCTTC. Encoded protein: CASSGGTGAFGYTF.

The chain joins TRBV30 to TRBJ1-5, with D tentatively TRBD1 (5 bases). The CDR3 extends over 13 amino acids. Germline CDR1 is GTSNPN and CDR2 is SVGIG (reference sequence). Trimming left V 0 bases short and J 5 bases short, with 8 bases between. CDR3: CAWSVWGDQPQHF. The CDR3 DNA sequence: TGTGCCTGGAGTGTTTGGGGGGATCAGCCCCAGCATTTT.

The rearrangement uses TRBV7-2 and TRBJ1-2, with unresolved D. CDR1 and CDR2 (germline): SGHTA, FQGNSA. The CDR3 sequence is 14 residues long. V lost 5 bases and J lost 8, with 18 bases in between. CDR3 in amino acids: CASSPYSTGKGYTF. The CDR3 DNA reads TGTGCCAGCAGCCCTTACTCCACGGGTAAGGGCTACACCTTC.

CDR3 in amino acids: CARSNRGLAGASYEQYF. In DNA, the CDR3 is TGTGCCAGAAGCAACCGGGGACTAGCGGGCGCCTCCTACGAGCAGTACTTC. The chain is built from TRBV5-3 and TRBJ2-7; 12 bases align to TRBD2. TRBV5-3 is an open reading frame whose function is uncertain. V shed 4 bases, J shed 0 bases, and the junction held 8 bases outside the gene matches. The length of the CDR3 is 17 residues.

The rearrangement uses TRBV27 and TRBJ2-1; D might be TRBD2 (5 bases). Deletions cut 4 bases from V and 1 base from J, with 17 bases between. This CDR3 contains 17 residues. CDR1 and CDR2 (germline): MNHEY, SMNVEV (reference sequence). CDR3 in DNA: TGTGCCAGCAGTTCATCCACCCTAGCCAGGTCCTACAATGAGCAGTTCTTC. Translated: CASSSSTLARSYNEQFF.

The CDR3: CAWSVYGGLGEQFF. The CDR3 DNA reads TGTGCCTGGAGTGTATATGGGGGATTGGGTGAGCAGTTCTTC. The rearrangement uses TRBV30 and TRBJ2-1; possibly TRBD1 or TRBD2 for D (5 bases each). The V end was cut by 0 bases, the J end by 9 bases, with 15 bases between. This CDR3 has 14 amino acids. Germline-derived CDR1 and CDR2 are GTSNPN and SVGIG (reference sequence).

The chain employs TRBV5-1 and TRBJ1-4; 10 positions match TRBD1. The CDR3 has 14 amino acids. The V gene's germline CDR1 is SGHRS and CDR2 YFSETQ. Trimming cost V 4 bases and J 7 bases; bases outside gene matches: 4. The CDR3 bases are TGCGCCAGCAGCGGCGGGACAGGGGTTGAAAAACTGTTTTTT. Protein product: CASSGGTGVEKLFF.

The chain has TRBV29-1 and TRBJ1-3; no clear D. Between the trimmed V and J ends, which lost 7 bases and 0 bases, there was a span of 10 bases. This CDR3 is built from 13 residues. Germline V gene sequence: CDR1 SQVTM, CDR2 ANQGSEA. The CDR3, as DNA: TGCAGCGCCGACGAAATCTCTGGAAACACCATATATTTT. It is translated as CSADEISGNTIYF. The variable domain in full, completed from reference TRBV29-1 and TRBJ1-3, reads SAVISQKPSRDICQRGTSLTIQCQVDSQVTMMFWYRQQPGQSLTLIATANQGSEATYESGFVIDKFPISRPNLTFSTLTVSNMSPEDSSIYLCSADEISGNTIYFGEGSWLTVV.

This clone was recorded a few times. The chain carries TRBV4-2 and TRBJ2-7; TRBD2 aligns across 8 bases. J gave up 1 base and V 4 bases, and 15 bases lay outside the gene matches. Per the germline V gene, CDR1 is LGHNA and CDR2 is YNFKEQ. The CDR3 has 18 residues. The CDR3 protein is CASSRERIAGGTSYEQYF. DNA for the CDR3: TGTGCCAGCAGCCGAGAGAGGATCGCGGGAGGAACTTCCTACGAGCAGTACTTC.

The chain has TRBV28 and TRBJ2-7, with TRBD1 as a possible D gene (6 bases). The germline CDR1 and CDR2 sequences are MDHEN and SYDVKM. Trimming pared 3 bases from V and 6 bases from J, leaving 18 bases between. CDR3 size: 15 residues. The CDR3 DNA sequence: TGTGCCAGCAGTTTCAGGGGAGTGGCCGCCGTCGAGCAGTACTTC. It translates to CASSFRGVAAVEQYF.

The rearrangement links TRBV7-2 to TRBJ2-5, with 8 bases that match TRBD2. The CDR3 loop spans 14 amino acids. CDR1 is SGHTA and CDR2 is FQGNSA in the germline V gene. J gave up 5 bases and V 5 bases, and 7 bases lay outside the gene matches. DNA for the CDR3: TGTGCCAGCAGCACCCGGGGGGGGCTGGAGACCCAGTACTTC. Its translation is CASSTRGGLETQYF.

This clone has just one count. This sequence joins TRBV7-8 and TRBJ2-7; no reliable D call. V dropped 5 bases and J dropped 3 bases, with 5 bases sitting between them. The CDR3 has 11 residues. Germline V lookup: CDR1 SGHVS, CDR2 FQNEAQ. Written as DNA, the CDR3 is TGTGCCAGCAGCGACCGCTACGAGCAGTACTTC. Translation gives CASSDRYEQYF.

The genes are TRBV6-5 and TRBJ2-7; 9 bases fit TRBD2. Trimming removed 6 bases from V and 0 bases from J; junction bases left unmatched: 6. This CDR3 region has 15 residues. Germline CDR1 is MNHEY and CDR2 is SVGAGI. The CDR3 coding sequence is TGTGCCAGCAGCCTACTAGCGGGTAGCTCCTACGAGCAGTACTTC. Its translation: CASSLLAGSSYEQYF.